A selection of T cell receptor beta chains follows, all from one sample in a study of T cell responses to AZD1222 COVID-19 vaccine. Clones were read by immunoSEQ multiplex PCR, and TCRdb kept only the in-frame ones, dropping some. The table records more than 85,000 clones, approximately 87% of them present only once. The sample consisted of peripheral blood, taken on day 0 of AZD1222 vaccination. These receptors were collected from an adult in good health. The CDR3 runs from the conserved cysteine through the conserved F or W. The D gene is left open where the match is weak. Size values are once, few and many counts, or a class for expanded clones, and some rows have none.

d_call	v_call	j_call	clone_size	cdr3_nt	cdr3_aa
NA	TRBV7-6	TRBJ1-1	NA	TGTGCCAGCAGCTCTGTAATAGGGGCCCGGAACACTGAAGCTTTCTTT	CASSSVIGARNTEAFF
NA	TRBV11-2	TRBJ1-4	NA	TGTGCCAGCAGCCCCTCCCCGTTTTTT	CASSPSPFF
TRBD1	TRBV18	TRBJ1-1	NA	TGTGCCAGCTCTTTTCAGGGGGACACTGAAGCTTTCTTT	CASSFQGDTEAFF
NA	TRBV7-9	TRBJ1-1	NA	TGTGCCAGCAGCTCCGCGACAGGAGCTAACACTGAAGCTTTCTTT	CASSSATGANTEAFF
NA	TRBV28	TRBJ1-4	NA	TGTGCCAGCAGTCCTAGACAGTCAACTAATGAAAAACTGTTTTTT	CASSPRQSTNEKLFF
TRBD1	TRBV2	TRBJ1-1	NA	TGTGCCAGCAGCAAGTTGGGACAGGGTGTCACTGAAGCTTTCTTT	CASSKLGQGVTEAFF
TRBD2	TRBV2	TRBJ2-3	NA	TGTGCCAGCAGTATGGTAGCGGGGGATAATACGCAGTATTTT	CASSMVAGDNTQYF
NA	TRBV24-1	TRBJ2-1	NA	TGTGCCACCAGTGTAGGAGGGATCAATGAGCAGTTCTTC	CATSVGGINEQFF
NA	TRBV19	TRBJ2-7	NA	TGTGCCAGTAGTATCGAGGGGCGAGCGTACTTC	CASSIEGRAYF
NA	TRBV6-5	TRBJ1-5	NA	TGTGCCAGCAGTTATAACGGCAATCAGCCCCAGCATTTT	CASSYNGNQPQHF
NA	TRBV19	TRBJ1-2	NA	TGTGCCAGTAGTACCCCCCGAGGGCCGAACTATGGCTACACCTTC	CASSTPRGPNYGYTF
TRBD1	TRBV5-1	TRBJ1-1	NA	TGCGCCAGCAGCTTTGGGGGACAGGGGGCGACTGAAGCTTTCTTT	CASSFGGQGATEAFF
NA	TRBV12-3/TRBV12-4	TRBJ1-1	NA	TGTGCCAGCAGCTACGCCCTGAACACTGAAGCTTTCTTT	CASSYALNTEAFF
NA	TRBV5-3	TRBJ2-7	NA	TGTGCCAGAATACTCCAGTGGTGCACCTTC	CARILQWCTF
NA	TRBV7-2	TRBJ2-5	NA	TGTGCCAGCAGCTCGTATTCAGGAGAGACCCAGTACTTC	CASSSYSGETQYF
NA	TRBV3-1/TRBV3-2	TRBJ2-7	few	TGTGCCAGCCTAGGACGGGACACGGGAGAGCAGTACTTC	CASLGRDTGEQYF
TRBD1	TRBV5-1	TRBJ1-2	NA	TGCGCCAGCAGCCCGGGACAGAAGGAACGCTACACCTTC	CASSPGQKERYTF
TRBD1	TRBV5-1	TRBJ2-1	NA	TGCGCCAGCAGCTCGGGACAGGGACGCAATGAGCAGTTCTTC	CASSSGQGRNEQFF
NA	TRBV4-1	TRBJ1-4	once	TGCGCCAGCAGCCAAGCGGTTGGTGGGGGCGAAAATGAAAAACTGTTTTTT	CASSQAVGGGENEKLFF
NA	TRBV27	TRBJ1-5	once	TGTGCCAGCAGTCCCACGACCAGGGGCAATCAGCCCCAGCATTTT	CASSPTTRGNQPQHF
NA	TRBV11-1	TRBJ2-6	few	TGTGCCAGCAGCAATACTGACCTGGGGGCCAACGTCCTGACTTTC	CASSNTDLGANVLTF
NA	TRBV2	TRBJ1-1	NA	TGTGCCAGCGGTACTCGGGTGGAAGCTTTCTTT	CASGTRVEAFF
NA	TRBV9	TRBJ2-2	few	TGTGCCAGCAGCGTACAGACGAACACCGGGGAGCTGTTTTTT	CASSVQTNTGELFF
TRBD1	TRBV7-2	TRBJ1-2	NA	TGTGCCAGCAGCTTAGGGGACAGGGGCAGGTATGGCTACACCTTC	CASSLGDRGRYGYTF
TRBD2	TRBV11-2	TRBJ2-3	NA	TGTGCCAGCAGCCTAGGACTAGCGGGGGGGCAGGGTACGCAGTATTTT	CASSLGLAGGQGTQYF
NA	TRBV6-2/TRBV6-3	TRBJ1-2	medium-sized	TGTGCCAGCAGTTTAAAATTCGACAGAAATGGCTACACCTTC	CASSLKFDRNGYTF
NA	TRBV13	TRBJ2-4	once	TGTGCCAGCAGCCCCTCTGGGAACATTCAGTACTTC	CASSPSGNIQYF
NA	TRBV19	TRBJ2-7	NA	TGTGCCAGTAGTATGTCAGGGAGCCACGAGCAGTACTTC	CASSMSGSHEQYF